The 22 T cell receptor beta chains given below trace back to one sample, sequenced in a study of T-cell reconstitution after alpha-beta-depleted transplantation in children. Unique molecular identifiers were incorporated when the TCRbeta library was constructed. From the PCR reads, TCRdb called clonotypes with MiXCR, one entry per CDR3 protein. The sample holds 150,000 to 200,000 distinct CDR3 sequences, 6.5% to 7.5% seen once. The sequences come from PBMCs from the stem cell graft donor, collected from the stem cell graft. All receptors come from a human donor who donated a stem cell graft to a child with Wiskott-Aldrich syndrome.

The rearrangement links TRBV6-1 to TRBJ2-5; D is possibly TRBD2 (7 bases). The CDR3 is made up of 15 amino acids. Germline CDR1 and CDR2: MNHNS and SASEGT. Deletions cut 1 base from V and 4 bases from J, with 13 bases between. CDR3 sequence (DNA): TGTGCCAGCAGTGAAGTTGGGGGGGGCCGAGAGACCCAGTACTTC. The encoded protein is CASSEVGGGRETQYF.

With regard to this clonotype: Possible read error: a much larger clone is one base away. The J gene is TRBJ2-6, the V gene TRBV6-1, with D possibly being TRBD2 (6 bases). Deletions cut 6 bases from V and 0 bases from J, with 6 bases between. The CDR3 contains 14 residues. Germline values: CDR1 MNHNS, CDR2 SASEGT. This CDR3 reads CASSGSSGANVLTF. The CDR3, as DNA: TGTGCCAGCAGCGGGAGCTCTGGGGCCAACGTCCTGACTTTC.

This clonotype was counted at least ten times. CDR3 sequence (DNA): TGTGCCAGCAGTTACCCCCGGAGAGGGATCGGGACCCAGTACTTC. It codes for CASSYPRRGIGTQYF. This chain joins TRBV6-5 and TRBJ2-5, with a possible D match to TRBD2 (5 bases). Looked up from germline, CDR1 is MNHEY and CDR2 is SVGAGI. Trimming removed 2 bases from V and 7 bases from J, with 17 bases in between. The CDR3 sequence is 15 residues long.

The sample holds many counts of this clonotype. This chain uses TRBV29-1 with TRBJ1-2; D uncertain. Germline V gene sequence: CDR1 SQVTM, CDR2 ANQGSEA. This CDR3 is built from 11 residues. V lost 4 bases and J 8 bases, leaving 11 bases between the germline ends. CDR3 in amino acids: CSVVGSRGYTF. For the CDR3, the DNA is TGCAGCGTTGTGGGTTCTCGGGGCTACACCTTC.

This clonotype was detected ten times or more. The rearrangement uses TRBV5-1 and TRBJ2-5, with D perhaps given as TRBD1 or TRBD2 (5 bases each). CDR3 length equals 13 residues. With 2 bases removed from V and 5 bases from J, the gap between germline ends came to 10 bases. In germline, CDR1 is SGHRS, CDR2 YFSETQ. The CDR3 DNA follows: TGCGCCAGCAGCTTCGGGACGGGCGAGACCCAGTACTTC. This translates into CASSFGTGETQYF. The full variable domain, rest sourced from reference TRBV5-1 and TRBJ2-5, is KAGVTQTPRYLIKTRGQQVTLSCSPISGHRSVSWYQQTPGQGLQFLFEYFSETQRNKGNFPGRFSGRQFSNSRSEMNVSTLELGDSALYLCASSFGTGETQYFGPGTRLLVL.

In its sample, this clonotype was seen many times. The V call is TRBV5-6, the J call TRBJ1-1, with TRBD1 matching over 7 bases. Germline V gene sequence: CDR1 SGHDT, CDR2 YYEEEE. This CDR3 region has 12 residues. V lost 4 bases to trimming and J lost 6 bases; unmatched junction nucleotides: 3. The CDR3 sequence: CASSLTGAEAFF. The CDR3 DNA follows: TGTGCCAGCAGCCTTACAGGGGCTGAAGCTTTCTTT.

This clonotype came up many times. V usage is TRBV12-3 or TRBV12-4 and J usage is TRBJ2-1, with D perhaps assigned TRBD1 or TRBD2 (5 bases each). Trimming took off 9 bases at V and 4 bases at J, with 19 bases between the two ends. The CDR3 sequence is 15 residues long. The DNA for the CDR3 is TGTGCCAGTAGGGCCGAGGGGCAGACTTACAATGAGCAGTTCTTC. Translation: CASRAEGQTYNEQFF.

The chain has TRBV5-1 and TRBJ2-5, with 9 bases matching TRBD2. Germline lookup yields CDR1 SGHRS and CDR2 YFSETQ. The CDR3 consists of 15 residues. V dropped 1 base and J dropped 4; count of bases not matched to a gene: 5. CDR3 DNA: TGCGCCAGCAGCTTGATAGCGGGGGAAGCAGAGACCCAGTACTTC. Protein product: CASSLIAGEAETQYF.

At least ten counts were recorded for this clonotype. CDR3 bases: TGCAGTGCTAGAGATACGAAGGCGGGAGTTTACAATGAGCAGTTCTTC. It encodes CSARDTKAGVYNEQFF. The chain links TRBV20-1 to TRBJ2-1; 7 bases are a match to TRBD2. The CDR3 contains 16 residues. The germline V gene has CDR1 DFQATT and CDR2 SNEGSKA (reference sequence). J gave up 4 bases and V 0 bases, and 9 bases lay outside the gene matches.

This chain links TRBV3-1 with TRBJ1-6; TRBD1 is a possible D gene (5 bases). V lost 0 bases and J lost 6, with 9 bases in between. This CDR3 comprises 15 residues. Germline-derived CDR1 and CDR2 are LGHDT and YNNKEL (reference sequence). Here the CDR3 reads CASSQEGRGNSPLHF. The CDR3 region has the DNA TGTGCCAGCAGCCAAGAGGGACGGGGTAATTCACCCCTCCACTTT.

There are many counts of this clonotype. The V and J genes are TRBV5-1 and TRBJ1-3; D is unclear. The CDR3 totals 15 residues. V lost 0 bases to trimming and J lost 2 bases, with 9 bases between them. Germline loops: CDR1 SGHRS, CDR2 YFSETQ. As DNA, the CDR3 is TGCGCCAGCAGCTTGGCTCACGGAACTGGAAACACCATATATTTT. Translation: CASSLAHGTGNTIYF.

This clonotype was counted ten times or more. The rearrangement joins TRBV5-1 to TRBJ2-3; D may be TRBD1 (5 bases). Germline V CDR1 and CDR2: SGHRS, YFSETQ. The germline V and J ends were trimmed by 6 bases and 5 bases, with 19 bases remaining between them. CDR3 length: 15 amino acids. The CDR3 nucleotides are TGCGCCAGCACCAAGGCACTTAGGGGAAGAGATACGCAGTATTTT. This encodes CASTKALRGRDTQYF. The whole variable domain, remainder taken from reference TRBV5-1 and TRBJ2-3, is KAGVTQTPRYLIKTRGQQVTLSCSPISGHRSVSWYQQTPGQGLQFLFEYFSETQRNKGNFPGRFSGRQFSNSRSEMNVSTLELGDSALYLCASTKALRGRDTQYFGPGTRLTVL.

There are many counts of this clonotype. This chain links TRBV5-1 with TRBJ2-1, with D hard to call. Per germline, CDR1 SGHRS and CDR2 YFSETQ. With 5 bases removed from V and 0 bases from J, the gap between germline ends came to 9 bases. The CDR3 covers 14 residues. The CDR3 loop is CASSAGSSYNEQFF. The CDR3, as DNA: TGCGCCAGCAGTGCTGGTAGCTCCTACAATGAGCAGTTCTTC.

This clonotype was detected many times. The chain is built from TRBV24-1 and TRBJ2-7, with 7 bases matching TRBD1. The J segment lost 1 base and the V segment lost 3 bases, leaving 8 bases of the junction unmatched. The CDR3 covers 16 residues. CDR1 and CDR2 (germline): KGHDR, SFDVKD. The CDR3 spells CATSDPRRDSSYEQYF. In nucleotides, the CDR3 is TGTGCCACCAGTGATCCGCGCCGGGACAGTTCCTACGAGCAGTACTTC.

This clonotype was recorded at least ten times. The V gene is TRBV29-1, the J gene TRBJ1-2; TRBD1 is a possible D gene (5 bases). V lost 2 bases and J lost 1, with 14 bases in between. There are 15 residues in the CDR3. Germline loops: CDR1 SQVTM, CDR2 ANQGSEA. The CDR3 loop reads CSVEPQAGYNYGYTF. The CDR3 region has the DNA TGCAGCGTTGAACCTCAGGCAGGGTATAACTATGGCTACACCTTC.

This clonotype was counted many times. The gene calls are TRBV12-3 or TRBV12-4 and TRBJ2-1, with a weak D call TRBD1 (7 bases). With 5 bases removed from V and 8 bases from J, the gap between germline ends came to 16 bases. This CDR3 has 14 residues. CDR3 in DNA: TGTGCCAGCAGTCAGGGGGGCCTTGTGGATGAGCAGTTCTTC. The encoded protein is CASSQGGLVDEQFF.

This clonotype was observed at least ten times. The chain couples TRBV27 to TRBJ2-3, with 13 bases identical to TRBD2. V lost 4 bases, J lost 6 bases, and 7 bases stayed unmatched. This CDR3 region has 16 residues. The germline gives CDR1 MNHEY, CDR2 SMNVEV (reference sequence). DNA of the CDR3: TGTGCCAGCAGTTGGGGACTAGCGGGATTTGTTGATACGCAGTATTTT. Protein sequence: CASSWGLAGFVDTQYF.

This clonotype was detected a few times. The genes are TRBV5-6 and TRBJ1-1; D is undetermined. This CDR3 contains 13 residues. Trimming pared 0 bases from V and 4 bases from J, leaving 7 bases between. Germline V gives CDR1 SGHDT, CDR2 YYEEEE. DNA of the CDR3: TGTGCCAGCAGCTTGGACCTCGTCACTGAAGCTTTCTTT. Encoded protein: CASSLDLVTEAFF.

Many counts were recorded for this clonotype. The CDR3: CASSFETDTQYF. The DNA for the CDR3 is TGTGCCAGCAGTTTCGAGACAGATACGCAGTATTTT. The V gene is TRBV12-3 or TRBV12-4, the J gene TRBJ2-3; no reliable D call. The CDR3 extends over 12 amino acids. With 3 bases removed from V and 3 bases from J, the gap between germline ends came to 4 bases.

This clonotype was counted many times. This chain's CDR3 is CAINQDRDNEKLFF. Here the CDR3 DNA reads TGTGCCATCAACCAGGACAGGGATAATGAAAAACTGTTTTTT. This chain uses TRBV10-3 with TRBJ1-4, with 8 bases lining up with TRBD1. The CDR3 contains 14 residues. Germline trimming cut 7 bases from V and 4 bases from J; bases unmatched to any gene: 5. Germline assignment: CDR1 ENHRY and CDR2 SYGVKD.

V usage is TRBV20-1 and J usage is TRBJ2-7, with D hard to call. The V end lost 1 base, the J end lost 6 bases, and 10 bases lay between the germline ends. Germline CDR1 DFQATT, CDR2 SNEGSKA (reference sequence). The CDR3 consists of 12 residues. The CDR3 protein is CSARGLVVEQYF. The CDR3 DNA sequence: TGCAGTGCTAGAGGGCTAGTTGTCGAGCAGTACTTC.

This clonotype was detected ten times or more. V and J are TRBV30 and TRBJ1-5, with D possibly TRBD1 on 6 matching bases. Germline CDR1 GTSNPN, CDR2 SVGIG (reference sequence). The ends were cut back, 2 bases at V and 7 bases at J, with 12 bases in the middle. The CDR3 length is 13 residues. In nucleotides, the CDR3 is TGTGCCTGGAGTAACAGGGCGAACCAGCCCCAGCATTTT. As protein: CAWSNRANQPQHF.